The clone carrying this TCR beta chain was observed at least ten times. No antigen is known for it. The CDR3 is made up of 15 amino acids. V lost 5 bases, J lost 3 bases, and 16 bases lay in between. In germline, CDR1 is SGHTA, CDR2 FQGNSA. These data are taken from a study of T-cell reconstitution after alpha-beta-depleted transplantation in children. Preparation of the TCRbeta library involved a method that used unique molecular identifiers. MiXCR, run by TCRdb on the PCR reads, gives a single entry per CDR3 protein. The data show 220,000 or so distinct CDR3 sequences, less than 9% seen once. The study, taken as a whole, reports: Some patients showed high day-60 TCRbeta diversity, which derived from surviving recipient T cells and thymic progenitors.

V is TRBV7-2 and J is TRBJ1-2; D is ambiguous. The sample here was PBMCs, mostly from graft donor cells, taken 180 days after TCRalphabeta/CD19-depleted stem cell transplant. This clonotype originated in a male patient younger than 18 who had a stem cell transplant for acute lymphoblastic leukemia, so the T cells may come from the graft donor. In DNA, the CDR3 is TGTGCCAGCAGCCCCAAGTGGGGTATAGACTATGGCTACACCTTC. Encoded protein: CASSPKWGIDYGYTF.